What follows are 29 T cell receptor beta chains derived from one specimen sequenced in a study of shared clonotypes between healthy human individuals (dated by TCRdb to 2018 to 2020). Library preparation was by the immunoSEQ multiplex PCR assay. The immuneACCESS repertoire file appears here via TCRdb, limited to in-frame rearrangements. These files lack a portion of the clones; in checked studies, under half of the deficit traces to unresolved V genes, and the cause of the others is not known. The sample table records some 680,000 clones; around 73% of these occur just once. The top ten hold around 1.8% of the sample. Sequences were obtained from memory CD4+ T cells sorted from blood. The meaning of the sample's cell subset or site label: CD45RA-negative fraction. These receptors all stem from a woman in her 30s in good health.

This chain uses TRBV18 with TRBJ1-5; D unresolved. The germline V gene has CDR1 KGHSH and CDR2 LQKENI. The CDR3 covers 16 residues. Trimming removed 2 bases at V and 1 base at J, with 12 bases between. The chain's CDR3 is CASSPWQAGSNQPQHF. The DNA of the CDR3 is TGTGCCAGCTCACCATGGCAGGCGGGGAGCAATCAGCCCCAGCATTTT.

The V call is TRBV5-1, the J call TRBJ2-3, with TRBD2 matching 8 bases. V lost 1 base and J lost 1; bases outside the gene matches: 5. CDR1 is SGHRS and CDR2 is YFSETQ in the germline V gene. The CDR3 runs to 16 residues. For the CDR3, the DNA is TGCGCCAGCAGCTTGTTCGGGAGGGGGGGCACAGATACGCAGTATTTT. It codes for CASSLFGRGGTDTQYF.

This chain connects TRBV28 to TRBJ2-3; 7 bases map to TRBD2. Germline CDR1 and CDR2: MDHEN and SYDVKM. The J segment lost 2 bases and the V segment lost 8 bases, leaving 7 bases of the junction unmatched. This CDR3 region has 14 residues. The CDR3 sequence: CASHGGTNTDTQYF. CDR3 bases: TGTGCCAGCCACGGCGGGACTAACACAGATACGCAGTATTTT.

The rearrangement uses TRBV18 and TRBJ1-1; D gene ambiguous. The CDR3 consists of 11 residues. V was trimmed by 5 bases and J by 6 bases, leaving 7 bases between them. Germline V CDR1 and CDR2: KGHSH, LQKENI. CDR3 amino acids: CASSGVSEAFF. The CDR3 coding sequence is TGTGCCAGCTCAGGGGTTTCTGAAGCTTTCTTT.

The chain is built from TRBV11-3 and TRBJ2-4; the D gene could be TRBD1 or TRBD2 (7 bases each). With 4 bases removed from V and 9 bases from J, the gap between germline ends came to 16 bases. The CDR3 loop spans 14 amino acids. Germline lookup yields CDR1 SGHNT and CDR2 YENEEA. CDR3 region: CASSSTGEGGIQYF. CDR3 nucleotide sequence: TGTGCCAGCAGCTCCACAGGGGAGGGGGGCATTCAGTACTTC. The whole variable domain, remainder taken from reference TRBV11-3 and TRBJ2-4, is EAGVVQSPRYKIIEKKQPVAFWCNPISGHNTLYWYLQNLGQGPELLIRYENEEAVDDSQLPKDRFSAERLKGVDSTLKIQPAELGDSAVYLCASSSTGEGGIQYFGAGTRLSVL.

V usage is TRBV7-8 and J usage is TRBJ2-1; TRBD1 agrees at 9 bases. The trim removed 5 bases at V and 2 bases at J, leaving 10 bases unmatched. CDR1 and CDR2 from the germline V gene are SGHVS and FQNEAQ. The CDR3 covers 17 residues. DNA of the CDR3: TGTGCCAGCAGCCCACTACCGGGACAGGGACCCTACAATGAGCAGTTCTTC. Protein sequence: CASSPLPGQGPYNEQFF.

This clone showed up just once. The CDR3 DNA reads TGTGCCAGCAGTCACGGACAGGGGTTTATTCCCGAGCAGTACTTC. This translates into CASSHGQGFIPEQYF. The chain is built from TRBV28 and TRBJ2-7; 9 bases align to TRBD1. The germline V gene encodes CDR1 MDHEN and CDR2 SYDVKM. This CDR3 comprises 15 residues. The V and J ends lost 5 bases and 6 bases, in that order; junction bases with no gene match: 11.

The chain is built from TRBV4-2 and TRBJ2-2, with D possibly matching TRBD1 (5 bases). CDR1 is LGHNA and CDR2 is YNFKEQ in the germline V gene. V dropped 6 bases and J dropped 2 bases, with 7 bases sitting between them. There are 13 residues in the CDR3. The CDR3: CASRTENTGELFF. The CDR3 nucleotides are TGTGCCAGCAGGACAGAAAACACCGGGGAGCTGTTTTTT.

There are many counts of this clone. The V and J genes are TRBV6-5 and TRBJ2-1, with TRBD1 identical over 8 bases. Germline assignment: CDR1 MNHEY and CDR2 SVGAGI. J was trimmed by 8 bases and V by 4 bases; bases with no gene match: 7. This CDR3 region has 14 residues. CDR3 nucleotide sequence: TGTGCCAGCAGTTCTGTCCAGGGGGCGCATGAGCAGTTCTTC. Amino acid sequence: CASSSVQGAHEQFF.

The chain joins TRBV6-5 to TRBJ2-7; D not resolved. The germline gives CDR1 MNHEY, CDR2 SVGAGI. Trimming removed 0 bases from V and 5 bases from J, with 14 bases in between. The CDR3 consists of 15 residues. CDR3 coding DNA: TGTGCCAGCAGTTACTCGACGCGGTTGGACCACGAGCAGTACTTC. It translates to CASSYSTRLDHEQYF.

The chain joins TRBV27 to TRBJ2-5, with 7 bases fitting TRBD2. The CDR3 consists of 15 residues. With V trimmed by 6 bases and J by 5 bases, 12 bases remained unmatched. Germline V CDR1 and CDR2: MNHEY, SMNVEV (reference sequence). The CDR3 coding sequence is TGTGCCAGCAGAGGGACTAACGAACCCCGGGAGACCCAGTACTTC. Its protein product is CASRGTNEPRETQYF.

This sequence joins TRBV19 and TRBJ2-1; D perhaps matches TRBD2 (6 bases). The V gene lost 6 bases and the J gene lost 9 bases, with 21 bases spanning the gap. CDR1 LNHDA and CDR2 SQIVND come from the germline V gene (reference sequence). The CDR3 runs to 15 residues. Written as DNA, the CDR3 is TGTGCCAGTAGGAAACGGGAGCCTCTCCGGGGTGAGCAGTTCTTC. It codes for CASRKREPLRGEQFF.

In the case of this clone: A read error is possible here, since a much larger clone lies one base away. This sequence joins TRBV23-1 and TRBJ1-1; D remains ambiguous. TRBV23-1 is reported as an ORF; its role is uncertain. The CDR3 has 11 residues. With 5 bases removed from V and 0 bases from J, the gap between germline ends came to 1 base. Here the CDR3 reads CASSLNTEAFF. In DNA, the CDR3 is TGCGCCAGCAGTTTGAACACTGAAGCTTTCTTT.

This clone was observed a handful of times. This CDR3 is CASSLDTNEKLFF. The CDR3 DNA reads as TGCGCCAGCAGCTTGGATACTAATGAAAAACTGTTTTTT. V gene TRBV5-1 combines with J gene TRBJ1-4, with no clear D. Between the trimmed V and J ends, which lost 0 bases and 2 bases, there was a span of 2 bases. Per the germline V gene, CDR1 is SGHRS and CDR2 is YFSETQ. CDR3 size: 13 residues.

This clone was found a few times. CDR3 amino acids: CASSPPSRTSMDEQYF. The CDR3 coding sequence is TGTGCCAGCTCACCACCGTCCAGGACCTCCATGGACGAGCAGTACTTC. V is TRBV18 and J is TRBJ2-7; no clear D. CDR1 KGHSH and CDR2 LQKENI come from the germline V gene. Trimming shortened V by 0 bases and J by 5 bases, and 17 bases separated the two germline ends. The CDR3 contains 16 residues.

This chain uses TRBV6-6 with TRBJ2-5; the match to TRBD2 covers 8 bases. The germline CDR1 and CDR2 sequences are MNHNY and SVGAGI (reference sequence). This CDR3 spans 15 amino acids. The V and J ends lost 6 bases and 4 bases, in that order; junction bases with no gene match: 10. CDR3 region: CASSPSGRGAETQYF. The CDR3 coding sequence is TGTGCCAGCAGCCCAAGCGGGAGAGGAGCAGAGACCCAGTACTTC.

The sample holds one count of this clone. This sequence joins TRBV20-1 and TRBJ2-4, with 11 bases identical to TRBD2. This CDR3 is built from 11 residues. Germline lookup yields CDR1 DFQATT and CDR2 SNEGSKA (reference sequence). V was clipped by 6 bases and J by 13 bases; unmatched bases: 5. In nucleotides, the CDR3 is TGCAGTGCCGGGACTAGCGGACTACAGTACTTC. Its protein product is CSAGTSGLQYF.

This clone was recorded a few times. This chain links TRBV7-9 with TRBJ1-2; no definite D call. The CDR3 runs to 15 residues. In germline, CDR1 is SEHNR, CDR2 FQNEAQ (reference sequence). Trimming cost V 3 bases and J 2 bases, with 13 bases left between them. The CDR3 region is CASSFQSLKNYGYTF. CDR3 DNA sequence: TGTGCCAGCAGCTTTCAGTCCCTCAAGAACTATGGCTACACCTTC. Full variable domain (missing parts from reference TRBV7-9 and TRBJ1-2): DTGVSQNPRHKITKRGQNVTFRCDPISEHNRLYWYRQTLGQGPEFLTYFQNEAQLEKSRLLSDRFSAERPKGSFSTLEIQRTEQGDSAMYLCASSFQSLKNYGYTFGSGTRLTVV.

The V call is TRBV7-9, the J call TRBJ1-1; D might be TRBD1 (5 bases). Germline assignment: CDR1 SEHNR and CDR2 FQNEAQ (reference sequence). Deletions cut 6 bases from V and 6 bases from J, with 14 bases between. The CDR3 consists of 13 residues. The CDR3 here is CASRRDASAEAFF. The CDR3 DNA is TGTGCCAGCAGGCGGGACGCTTCGGCTGAAGCTTTCTTT.

The CDR3, as DNA: TGTGCCAGTAGTTTCCGAAGAGGGGCGGTTCTGGATACGCAGTATTTT. Protein sequence: CASSFRRGAVLDTQYF. The chain combines TRBV19 with TRBJ2-3; perhaps D is TRBD1 or TRBD2 (5 bases each). Trimming stripped 5 bases from V and 6 bases from J, with 21 bases between. The germline V gene encodes CDR1 LNHDA and CDR2 SQIVND (reference sequence). This CDR3 spans 16 amino acids.

CDR3 amino acids: CASSQLGQKHQPQHF. The CDR3, as DNA: TGCGCCAGCAGCCAACTTGGACAAAAGCATCAGCCCCAGCATTTT. The chain is built from TRBV4-1 and TRBJ1-5; weak D call: TRBD1 (5 bases). The V end lost 2 bases, the J end lost 5 bases, and 13 bases lay between the germline ends. Germline CDR1 is MGHRA and CDR2 is YSYEKL. This CDR3 has 15 amino acids.

The chain uses TRBV28 and TRBJ2-7; D not certain. CDR1 and CDR2 (germline): MDHEN, SYDVKM. The CDR3 contains 14 residues. V dropped 5 bases and J dropped 4 bases, with 15 bases sitting between them. The CDR3 spells CASSLKRDRYEQYF. For the CDR3, the DNA is TGTGCCAGCAGTCTCAAAAGGGATCGGTACGAGCAGTACTTC.

In this sample, this clone turned up a few times. The genes are TRBV28 and TRBJ1-2; D possibly corresponds to TRBD1 (6 bases). The ends were cut back, 6 bases at V and 4 bases at J, with 12 bases in the middle. CDR3 length equals 13 residues. Germline loops: CDR1 MDHEN, CDR2 SYDVKM. The DNA for the CDR3 is TGTGCCAGCAGGGACAGAGTCCCCTATGGCTACACCTTC. It codes for CASRDRVPYGYTF.

To note about this clone: A read error is possible here, since a much larger clone lies one base away. The chain recombines TRBV7-8 with TRBJ2-7, with D unclear. The germline V and J ends were trimmed by 5 bases and 2 bases, with 7 bases remaining between them. Germline CDR1 SGHVS, CDR2 FQNEAQ. The CDR3 has 12 amino acids. CDR3 residues: CASSPNPYEQYF. CDR3 nucleotide sequence: TGTGCCAGCAGCCCCAATCCCTACGAGCAGTACTTC.

This clone was detected ten times or more. Other DNA sequences in this sample translate to the same CDR3. The chain has TRBV18 and TRBJ1-5; 8 nucleotides match TRBD1. From germline, CDR1 is KGHSH and CDR2 LQKENI. V trimming: 4 bases; J trimming: 2 bases; junction bases outside the gene matches: 1. The CDR3 is made up of 14 amino acids. The CDR3 protein is CASSLTGGNQPQHF. CDR3 sequence (DNA): TGTGCCAGCTCACTGACAGGGGGCAATCAGCCCCAGCATTTT. The variable domain in full, with the rest retrieved from reference TRBV18 and TRBJ1-5, is NAGVMQNPRHLVRRRGQEARLRCSPMKGHSHVYWYRQLPEEGLKFMVYLQKENIIDESGMPKERFSAEFPKEGPSILRIQQVVRGDSAAYFCASSLTGGNQPQHFGDGTRLSIL.

Comment on this clone: Other DNA sequences within the sample encode an identical CDR3. The chain couples TRBV2 to TRBJ2-7, with D possibly being TRBD1 (6 bases). The CDR3 runs to 12 residues. Germline V gene lookup returns CDR1 SNHLY and CDR2 FYNNEI. V lost 5 bases and J lost 4, with 9 bases in between. The CDR3 DNA follows: TGTGCCAGCAGTCGACAGGTTTACGAGCAGTACTTC. This gives the protein CASSRQVYEQYF.

The V and J genes are TRBV19 and TRBJ2-6; D not resolved. CDR3 length: 15 amino acids. Trimming cost V 10 bases and J 0 bases, with 13 bases left between them. Germline CDR1 LNHDA, CDR2 SQIVND (reference sequence). CDR3 DNA: TGTGCCACCCAGATTGTTAGCTCTGGGGCCAACGTCCTGACTTTC. Residues: CATQIVSSGANVLTF.

The V call is TRBV2, the J call TRBJ1-1; D not certain. This CDR3 contains 14 residues. V was cut by 6 bases and J by 4 bases, with 15 bases left in between. Germline V lookup: CDR1 SNHLY, CDR2 FYNNEI. CDR3 protein: CASSQAWVGTEAFF. CDR3 coding DNA: TGTGCCAGCAGCCAAGCTTGGGTTGGCACTGAAGCTTTCTTT.

The V gene is TRBV2, the J gene TRBJ2-1, with TRBD2 matching over 10 bases. With 5 bases clipped from V and 8 bases from J, the junction kept 12 bases outside the gene matches. The V gene's germline CDR1 is SNHLY and CDR2 FYNNEI. The CDR3 is 16 amino acids. CDR3: CASSISGRAFRYEQFF. In nucleotides, the CDR3 is TGTGCCAGCAGTATAAGCGGGAGGGCCTTTCGTTATGAGCAGTTCTTC.